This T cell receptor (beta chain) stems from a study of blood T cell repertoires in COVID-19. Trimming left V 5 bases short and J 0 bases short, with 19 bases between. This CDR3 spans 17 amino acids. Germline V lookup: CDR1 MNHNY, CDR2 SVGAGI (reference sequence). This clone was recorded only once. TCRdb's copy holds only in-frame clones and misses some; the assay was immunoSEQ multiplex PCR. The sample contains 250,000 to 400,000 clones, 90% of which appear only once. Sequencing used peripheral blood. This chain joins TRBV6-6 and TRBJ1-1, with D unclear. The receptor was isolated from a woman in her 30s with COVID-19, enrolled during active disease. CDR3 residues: CASSREGGAQMNTEAFF. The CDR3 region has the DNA TGTGCCAGCAGTCGGGAGGGCGGAGCCCAAATGAACACTGAAGCTTTCTTT.